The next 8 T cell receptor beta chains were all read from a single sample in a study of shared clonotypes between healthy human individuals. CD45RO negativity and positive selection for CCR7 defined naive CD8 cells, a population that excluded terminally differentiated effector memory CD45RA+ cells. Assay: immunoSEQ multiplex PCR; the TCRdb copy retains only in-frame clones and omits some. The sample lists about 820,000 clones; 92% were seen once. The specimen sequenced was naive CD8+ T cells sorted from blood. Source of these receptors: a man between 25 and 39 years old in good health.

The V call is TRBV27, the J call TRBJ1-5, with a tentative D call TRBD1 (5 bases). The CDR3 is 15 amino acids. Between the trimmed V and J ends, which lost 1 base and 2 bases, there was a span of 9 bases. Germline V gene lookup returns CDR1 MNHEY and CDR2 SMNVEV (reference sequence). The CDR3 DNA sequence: TGTGCCAGCAGTTTATACGGGGGTGGCAATCAGCCCCAGCATTTT. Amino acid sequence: CASSLYGGGNQPQHF.

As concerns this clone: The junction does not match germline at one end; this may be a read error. The CDR3 protein is CSARAGDEEFF. For the CDR3, the DNA is TGCAGTGCTAGAGCAGGGGATGAGGAGTTCTTC. The V call is TRBV20-1, the J call TRBJ2-1; possibly TRBD1 for D (6 bases). Germline CDR1 reads DFQATT; CDR2 reads SNEGSKA (reference sequence). CDR3 length: 11 residues.

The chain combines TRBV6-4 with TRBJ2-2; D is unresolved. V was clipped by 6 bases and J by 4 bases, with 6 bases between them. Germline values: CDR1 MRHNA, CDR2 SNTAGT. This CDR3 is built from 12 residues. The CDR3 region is CASRKGTGELFF. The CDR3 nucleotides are TGTGCCAGCAGGAAGGGCACCGGGGAGCTGTTTTTT.

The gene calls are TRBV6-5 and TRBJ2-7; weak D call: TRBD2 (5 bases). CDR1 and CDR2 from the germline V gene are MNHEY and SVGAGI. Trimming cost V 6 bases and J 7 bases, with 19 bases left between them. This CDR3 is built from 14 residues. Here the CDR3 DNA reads TGTGCCAGCAGCCACGGGATAGCTCTCGGGGAGCAGTACTTC. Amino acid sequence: CASSHGIALGEQYF.

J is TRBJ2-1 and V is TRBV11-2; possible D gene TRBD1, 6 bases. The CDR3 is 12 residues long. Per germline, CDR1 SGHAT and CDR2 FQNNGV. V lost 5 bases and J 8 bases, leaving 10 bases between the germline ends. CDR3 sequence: CASSQQGDEQFF. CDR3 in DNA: TGTGCCAGCAGCCAACAGGGCGATGAGCAGTTCTTC.

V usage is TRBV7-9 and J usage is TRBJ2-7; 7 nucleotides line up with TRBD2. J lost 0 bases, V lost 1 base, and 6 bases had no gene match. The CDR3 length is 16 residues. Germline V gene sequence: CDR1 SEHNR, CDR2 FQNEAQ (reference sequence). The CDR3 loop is CASSLGRGERSYEQYF. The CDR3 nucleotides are TGTGCCAGCAGCTTAGGTCGGGGGGAACGCTCCTACGAGCAGTACTTC.

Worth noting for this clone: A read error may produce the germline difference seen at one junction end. CDR3 coding DNA: TGCAGCGTGGAAGACAGGGGGCTCTCCTACGAGCAGTACTTC. Protein: CSVEDRGLSYEQYF. The rearrangement joins TRBV29-1 to TRBJ2-7; 10 nucleotides agree with TRBD1. This CDR3 is 14 amino acids long. Looked up from germline, CDR1 is SQVTM and CDR2 is ANQGSEA.

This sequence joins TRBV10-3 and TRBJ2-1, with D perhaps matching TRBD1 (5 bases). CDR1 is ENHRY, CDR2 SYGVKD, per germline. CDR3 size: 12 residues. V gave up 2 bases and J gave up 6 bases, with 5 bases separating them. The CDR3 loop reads CAISERGNEQFF. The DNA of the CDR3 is TGTGCCATCAGTGAGAGGGGCAATGAGCAGTTCTTC.